Listed here are 32 T cell receptor beta chains from one sample, sequenced in a study of shared clonotypes between healthy human individuals. Only in-frame clones appear in the TCRdb table, and some are missing; sequencing was by immunoSEQ multiplex PCR. The sample records approximately 1.4 million clones, around 98% being singletons. Source material: naive CD4+ T cells sorted from blood. Subset: CD45RA+ positively selected. These receptors originate from a man aged 30 to 45 in good health.

J is TRBJ1-2 and V is TRBV5-8; D may be TRBD1 (6 bases). This CDR3 region has 15 residues. V was shortened by 4 bases and J by 4 bases, with 17 bases between the two germline ends. Germline CDR1 is SGHTS and CDR2 is YDEGEE. The CDR3 nucleotides are TGTGCCAGCAGCCCGGGACACCTCGGGGGCTATGGCTACACCTTC. As protein: CASSPGHLGGYGYTF. The full variable domain, in which reference TRBV5-8 and TRBJ1-2 provide the parts outside the CDR3, is EAGVTQSPTHLIKTRGQQATLRCSPISGHTSVYWYQQALGLGLQFLLWYDEGEERNRGNFPPRFSGRQFPNYSSELNVNALELEDSALYLCASSPGHLGGYGYTFGSGTRLTVV.

The J gene is TRBJ2-7, the V gene TRBV18, with TRBD2 matching 9 bases. V gave up 3 bases and J gave up 2 bases; unmatched junction bases: 5. The CDR3 spans 15 residues. Looked up from germline, CDR1 is KGHSH and CDR2 is LQKENI. The CDR3 spells CASSPQSGRTYEQYF. The CDR3, as DNA: TGTGCCAGCTCACCGCAGAGCGGGAGGACCTACGAGCAGTACTTC.

The genes are TRBV25-1 and TRBJ1-2; D gene uncertain. The CDR3 has 14 amino acids. V shed 3 bases and J shed 1 base, with 9 bases lying between them. From germline, CDR1 is MGHDK and CDR2 SYGVNS. The CDR3 bases are TGTGCCAGCAGTGATCAGAGAGTTAACTATGGCTACACCTTC. It yields the protein CASSDQRVNYGYTF.

CDR3 bases: TGTGCCAGCAGTGCCCGACAGGGGGCTGAAGCTTTCTTT. The encoded protein is CASSARQGAEAFF. The V and J genes are TRBV27 and TRBJ1-1; 9 bases agree with TRBD1. V was pared by 5 bases and J by 6 bases, with 4 bases of the junction left unmatched. The CDR3 length is 13 residues. Germline loops: CDR1 MNHEY, CDR2 SMNVEV (reference sequence).

This chain links TRBV25-1 with TRBJ1-1; D is unresolved. The CDR3 consists of 12 residues. Germline CDR1 reads MGHDK; CDR2 reads SYGVNS. Deletions cut 8 bases from V and 3 bases from J, with 10 bases between. Here the CDR3 reads CASQIRDTEAFF. The CDR3 DNA reads as TGTGCCAGCCAAATACGGGACACTGAAGCTTTCTTT. Looking up the rest from reference TRBV25-1 and TRBJ1-1 gives the full variable domain: EADIYQTPRYLVIGTGKKITLECSQTMGHDKMYWYQQDPGMELHLIHYSYGVNSTEKGDLSSESTVSRIRTEHFPLTLESARPSHTSQYLCASQIRDTEAFFGQGTRLTVV.

On this clone: Other DNA variants within this sample encode the same CDR3. The CDR3 DNA reads TGTGCCATCAGTGAGGCAGGAGAGACCCAGTACTTC. Translating it yields CAISEAGETQYF. The V call is TRBV10-3, the J call TRBJ2-5, with D unclear. Deletions cut 2 bases from V and 4 bases from J, with 5 bases between. Germline V gene sequence: CDR1 ENHRY, CDR2 SYGVKD. This CDR3 region has 12 residues.

The rearrangement uses TRBV19 and TRBJ2-7, with TRBD1 matching 10 bases. V trimming: 6 bases; J trimming: 5 bases; junction bases outside the gene matches: 7. The CDR3 length is 14 residues. The V gene's germline CDR1 is LNHDA and CDR2 SQIVND (reference sequence). CDR3 nucleotides: TGTGCCAGTAGATCCGGGACAGGGGACCACGAGCAGTACTTC. It specifies CASRSGTGDHEQYF.

The chain joins TRBV9 to TRBJ2-5; D is ambiguous. The CDR3 totals 15 residues. Germline CDR1 is SGDLS and CDR2 is YYNGEE. Trimming left V 1 base short and J 0 bases short, with 10 bases between. Here the CDR3 DNA reads TGTGCCAGCAGCGTAAGTTCCAGCAACCAAGAGACCCAGTACTTC. The encoded protein is CASSVSSSNQETQYF. Looking up the rest from reference TRBV9 and TRBJ2-5 gives the full variable domain: DSGVTQTPKHLITATGQRVTLRCSPRSGDLSVYWYQQSLDQGLQFLIQYYNGEERAKGNILERFSAQQFPDLHSELNLSSLELGDSALYFCASSVSSSNQETQYFGPGTRLLVL.

The CDR3 is CASSLGASTNEKLFF. In nucleotides, the CDR3 is TGTGCCAGCAGCTTGGGGGCCTCAACTAATGAAAAACTGTTTTTT. The rearrangement links TRBV5-4 to TRBJ1-4, with unresolved D. CDR3 size: 15 residues. V lost 0 bases and J 0 bases, leaving 6 bases between the germline ends. Germline CDR1 is SGHNT and CDR2 is YYREEE (reference sequence).

The V and J genes are TRBV7-9 and TRBJ1-1; TRBD1 might be the D (5 bases). Germline V gene lookup returns CDR1 SEHNR and CDR2 FQNEAQ (reference sequence). The CDR3 length is 16 residues. V lost 4 bases and J lost 8, with 23 bases in between. DNA of the CDR3: TGTGCCAGCAGCTCTACTGATTCCAGGGAGGGCATGGAAGCTTTCTTT. Amino acid sequence: CASSSTDSREGMEAFF.

The chain couples TRBV14 to TRBJ2-7; 9 bases are shared with TRBD1. Germline V CDR1 and CDR2: SGHDN, FVKESK. V shed 4 bases and J 9 bases; nucleotides not matched to a gene: 10. The CDR3 is 14 amino acids. CDR3 residues: CASSPGTGNLGQYF. The CDR3 DNA is TGTGCCAGCAGCCCAGGGACAGGGAACCTCGGGCAGTACTTC.

The chain links TRBV5-1 to TRBJ2-3; 7 nucleotides align to TRBD2. Losses at the gene ends were 3 bases for V and 4 bases for J; bases not matched to a gene: 17. The length of the CDR3 is 18 residues. Germline CDR1 is SGHRS and CDR2 is YFSETQ. CDR3 nucleotide sequence: TGCGCCAGCAGCTGGGTGTGGGAGGGAGGGCCCTTGCCAGATACGCAGTATTTT. As protein: CASSWVWEGGPLPDTQYF.

This clone was seen a single time. The V gene is TRBV19, the J gene TRBJ1-2; no reliable D call. This CDR3 has 16 residues. CDR1 and CDR2 from the germline V gene are LNHDA and SQIVND (reference sequence). Trimming cost V 5 bases and J 0 bases, with 16 bases left between them. The CDR3 loop is CASSPFFSIANYGYTF. CDR3 DNA: TGTGCCAGTAGTCCCTTCTTCAGCATTGCTAACTATGGCTACACCTTC.

This sequence joins TRBV6-5 and TRBJ2-5, with D hard to call. Deletions cut 10 bases from V and 5 bases from J, with 17 bases between. Germline V gene data show CDR1 as MNHEY and CDR2 as SVGAGI. The CDR3 has 13 amino acids. The CDR3: CATRSGSRETQYF. The CDR3 region has the DNA TGTGCCACTCGATCCGGATCTCGGGAGACCCAGTACTTC.

This chain links TRBV9 with TRBJ2-5; 10 nucleotides agree with TRBD2. The CDR3 totals 19 residues. V was clipped by 4 bases and J by 1 base; unmatched bases: 16. Germline-derived CDR1 and CDR2 are SGDLS and YYNGEE. DNA of the CDR3: TGTGCCAGCAGCCCTCGGGGTAGCGGGAGGTCCCCGAGCCAAGAGACCCAGTACTTC. Translated, it gives CASSPRGSGRSPSQETQYF.

Worth noting for this clone: One end of the junction varies from germline; a read error may be responsible. The chain combines TRBV19 with TRBJ2-3, with D perhaps TRBD2 (6 bases). The germline gives CDR1 LNHDA, CDR2 SQIVND (reference sequence). The CDR3 is 14 amino acids. The CDR3, as DNA: TGTGCCAGTAGCATAGCGGACAATCTAAGAACGCAGTATTTT. It codes for CASSIADNLRTQYF.

The chain recombines TRBV29-1 with TRBJ2-7; TRBD1 matches 10 bases. Per the germline V gene, CDR1 is SQVTM and CDR2 is ANQGSEA. CDR3 length: 14 amino acids. V was clipped by 3 bases and J by 7 bases; unmatched bases: 9. This CDR3 reads CSVEGGQGIGEQYF. The CDR3, as DNA: TGCAGCGTTGAGGGGGGACAGGGGATAGGGGAGCAGTACTTC.

V usage is TRBV7-9 and J usage is TRBJ2-2; D not certain. Trimming stripped 8 bases from V and 8 bases from J, with 6 bases between. The CDR3 totals 10 residues. In germline, CDR1 is SEHNR, CDR2 FQNEAQ (reference sequence). The CDR3 loop reads CASGPGELFF. The CDR3, as DNA: TGTGCCAGCGGGCCTGGGGAGCTGTTTTTT.

The V and J genes are TRBV27 and TRBJ1-1; maybe TRBD1 (5 bases). Trimming left V 2 bases short and J 4 bases short, with 11 bases between. The germline gives CDR1 MNHEY, CDR2 SMNVEV (reference sequence). CDR3 size: 14 residues. The chain's CDR3 is CASSLGGLGTEAFF. The CDR3 DNA follows: TGTGCCAGCAGTTTAGGGGGTTTGGGCACTGAAGCTTTCTTT.

The chain recombines TRBV6-1 with TRBJ1-1; 8 positions match TRBD1. Germline CDR1 MNHNS, CDR2 SASEGT. V lost 4 bases, J lost 0 bases, and 10 bases stayed unmatched. The CDR3 runs to 17 residues. CDR3 bases: TGTGCCAGCAGTGTTAGACAGGGGAGGAGGATGAACACTGAAGCTTTCTTT. Its translation: CASSVRQGRRMNTEAFF.

J is TRBJ2-1 and V is TRBV27, with 11 bases that match TRBD2. This CDR3 has 14 amino acids. Germline CDR1 reads MNHEY; CDR2 reads SMNVEV (reference sequence). J lost 5 bases, V lost 4 bases, and 1 base had no gene match. CDR3 DNA sequence: TGTGCCAGCAGTTATAGCGGGAGGGACAATGAGCAGTTCTTC. Its translation is CASSYSGRDNEQFF.

The V and J genes are TRBV7-9 and TRBJ2-7; no reliable D call. Germline V gives CDR1 SEHNR, CDR2 FQNEAQ (reference sequence). There are 12 residues in the CDR3. Trimming pared 5 bases from V and 5 bases from J, leaving 10 bases between. CDR3 residues: CASSPRRNEQYF. CDR3 DNA sequence: TGTGCCAGCAGCCCCCGTCGTAACGAGCAGTACTTC.

V is TRBV5-1 and J is TRBJ2-5; TRBD1 matches at 7 bases. The length of the CDR3 is 13 residues. Germline loops: CDR1 SGHRS, CDR2 YFSETQ. Trimming at V came to 4 bases and at J to 6 bases, leaving 6 bases not matched to a gene. The CDR3 sequence: CASSPDRKKTQYF. The CDR3 bases are TGCGCCAGCAGCCCGGACAGGAAAAAGACCCAGTACTTC.

The CDR3 loop is CASSLTGGTPSYEQYF. The DNA of the CDR3 is TGTGCCAGCAGCTTAACAGGGGGTACACCCTCCTACGAGCAGTACTTC. The chain carries TRBV7-6 and TRBJ2-7, with TRBD1 identical over 8 bases. The germline gives CDR1 SGHVS, CDR2 FNYEAQ. The V segment lost 2 bases and the J segment 0 bases; nucleotides outside the gene matches: 6. The CDR3 runs 16 residues.

The chain employs TRBV5-6 and TRBJ2-1; tentatively, D is TRBD1 (5 bases). Trimming took 0 bases from V and 1 from J, leaving 20 bases between them. Germline V gene lookup returns CDR1 SGHDT and CDR2 YYEEEE. This CDR3 is built from 19 residues. CDR3 DNA sequence: TGTGCCAGCAGCTTGGACAGGACAATGATTAGAGGTTCCTACAATGAGCAGTTCTTC. This sequence encodes CASSLDRTMIRGSYNEQFF.

This clone has a single count. The chain carries TRBV11-3 and TRBJ2-1; D perhaps matches TRBD1 (8 bases). The V and J ends lost 5 bases and 4 bases respectively, with 18 bases between them. The length of the CDR3 is 16 residues. Germline V gene lookup returns CDR1 SGHNT and CDR2 YENEEA. CDR3 region: CASSPHRGGGYNEQFF. The CDR3 DNA reads TGTGCCAGCAGCCCGCACAGGGGGGGAGGGTACAATGAGCAGTTCTTC.

This clone was seen just once. The V and J genes are TRBV10-2 and TRBJ2-7; 9 positions agree with TRBD2. The V gene end was trimmed by 5 bases and the J gene end by 4 bases; junction bases not matched to a gene: 9. The CDR3 is 15 residues long. Germline V lookup: CDR1 WSHSY, CDR2 SAAADI. DNA of the CDR3: TGCGCCAGCAGTACGACCCTAGCGGGACTGTACGAGCAGTACTTC. This sequence encodes CASSTTLAGLYEQYF.

This chain uses TRBV5-1 with TRBJ2-1; D possibly corresponds to TRBD1 (5 bases). Trimming shortened V by 4 bases and J by 5 bases, and 16 bases separated the two germline ends. The germline V gene has CDR1 SGHRS and CDR2 YFSETQ. The CDR3 extends over 15 amino acids. The CDR3 coding sequence is TGCGCCAGCAGCCCCCAAGGGGCGGAGAACAATGAGCAGTTCTTC. Translating gives CASSPQGAENNEQFF.

The chain carries TRBV11-3 and TRBJ2-1, with TRBD2 identical over 9 bases. Looked up from germline, CDR1 is SGHNT and CDR2 is YENEEA. The CDR3 length is 15 residues. With 1 base clipped from V and 8 bases from J, the junction kept 6 bases outside the gene matches. CDR3 nucleotide sequence: TGTGCCAGCAGCTTAGCGGGACTAGCATCCTATGAGCAGTTCTTC. This encodes CASSLAGLASYEQFF.

The CDR3 DNA reads as TGCAGCGTTGGCAGGGGGCTCGGCACAGATACGCAGTATTTT. Amino acid sequence: CSVGRGLGTDTQYF. V usage is TRBV29-1 and J usage is TRBJ2-3, with 8 bases identical to TRBD1. The CDR3 runs 14 residues. Germline V gene sequence: CDR1 SQVTM, CDR2 ANQGSEA. V was clipped by 4 bases and J by 1 base; unmatched bases: 4.

The rearrangement joins TRBV10-3 to TRBJ1-1; D unclear. Trimming removed 2 bases at V and 1 base at J, with 8 bases between. CDR3 length: 14 residues. The germline V gene has CDR1 ENHRY and CDR2 SYGVKD. This CDR3 is CAISERQKNTEAFF. In DNA form, the CDR3 reads TGTGCCATCAGTGAGCGGCAGAAGAACACTGAAGCTTTCTTT.

V and J are TRBV4-1 and TRBJ1-2; 8 bases are a match to TRBD1. This CDR3 region has 16 residues. Germline CDR1 reads MGHRA; CDR2 reads YSYEKL. Germline trimming cut 3 bases from V and 2 bases from J; bases unmatched to any gene: 8. CDR3 sequence reads: CASSQQGARQNYGYTF. CDR3 bases: TGCGCCAGCAGCCAGCAGGGGGCCCGCCAAAACTATGGCTACACCTTC.